The next 13 T cell receptor beta chains were all read from a single sample in a study of cytomegalovirus exposure and HLA in healthy donors. Sequencing was performed with immunoSEQ multiplex PCR; in TCRdb, only in-frame clones are kept and a portion is missing. The data contain more than 250,000 clones, roughly 85% of them singletons. Sequenced input: PBMCs. The receptors were gathered from a woman aged 18-29 years in good health and CMV-seronegative.

The rearrangement uses TRBV2 and TRBJ1-4; tentatively, D is TRBD1 (5 bases). V lost 1 base to trimming and J lost 6 bases, with 21 bases between them. Germline loops: CDR1 SNHLY, CDR2 FYNNEI. The CDR3 extends over 18 amino acids. CDR3 bases: TGTGCCAGCAGTGAAGTGCGGGACGGAGTCCCTACTGATGAAAAACTGTTTTTT. The encoded protein is CASSEVRDGVPTDEKLFF.

This clone was seen only a few times. The rearrangement uses TRBV10-3 and TRBJ2-7; D is undetermined. Germline CDR1 is ENHRY and CDR2 is SYGVKD. Between the trimmed V and J ends, which lost 6 bases and 0 bases, there was a span of 12 bases. The CDR3 length is 14 residues. The DNA for the CDR3 is TGTGCCATCAGGGAGAGAGAGGACTCCTACGAGCAGTACTTC. It specifies CAIREREDSYEQYF.

This sequence joins TRBV7-2 and TRBJ1-2; D gene ambiguous. Germline-derived CDR1 and CDR2 are SGHTA and FQGNSA. The CDR3 runs to 14 residues. Trimming removed 0 bases from V and 8 bases from J, with 13 bases in between. CDR3 in DNA: TGTGCCAGCAGCTTAGCGAACCCAACGGGGGGCTACACCTTC. Protein sequence: CASSLANPTGGYTF.

The V gene is TRBV4-3, the J gene TRBJ1-5; no firm D call. Trimming stripped 3 bases from V and 6 bases from J, with 15 bases between. The CDR3 contains 15 residues. The germline gives CDR1 LGHNA, CDR2 YSLEER. CDR3 sequence (DNA): TGCGCCAGCAGCCAGGCATGGGAGGAGTTTCAGCCCCAGCATTTT. Residues: CASSQAWEEFQPQHF.

V and J are TRBV27 and TRBJ2-2; possible D gene TRBD1, 5 bases. This CDR3 spans 15 amino acids. Trimming took 6 bases from V and 7 from J, leaving 18 bases between them. Germline V CDR1 and CDR2: MNHEY, SMNVEV (reference sequence). The CDR3 sequence: CASRPLSSGNGELFF. The DNA for the CDR3 is TGTGCCAGCAGGCCCCTGAGTTCAGGGAACGGGGAGCTGTTTTTT.

This clone was observed once. The chain carries TRBV30 and TRBJ2-3, with D possibly matching TRBD1 (6 bases). The germline gives CDR1 GTSNPN, CDR2 SVGIG (reference sequence). V was pared by 8 bases and J by 3 bases, with 15 bases between. The CDR3 is 13 residues long. The CDR3 region has the DNA TGTGCCGTAAACAGGGAAGGAACAGATACGCAGTATTTT. Translated: CAVNREGTDTQYF.

The chain uses TRBV5-1 and TRBJ2-7; D unclear. V was clipped by 4 bases and J by 9 bases, with 20 bases between them. The CDR3 contains 14 residues. Germline CDR1 and CDR2: SGHRS and YFSETQ. The CDR3 here is CASSPFRPEQVQYF. CDR3 nucleotide sequence: TGCGCCAGCAGCCCTTTCCGCCCCGAGCAGGTGCAGTACTTC.

The rearrangement joins TRBV7-9 to TRBJ2-7; possible D gene TRBD1, 6 bases. Germline CDR1 SEHNR, CDR2 FQNEAQ (reference sequence). The V end was cut by 5 bases, the J end by 3 bases, with 11 bases between. This CDR3 region has 13 residues. The CDR3 here is CASSPGQIYEQYF. In DNA form, the CDR3 reads TGTGCCAGCAGCCCGGGACAAATCTACGAGCAGTACTTC.

The chain uses TRBV9 and TRBJ2-1, with TRBD1 matching over 7 bases. The length of the CDR3 is 14 residues. The V gene's germline CDR1 is SGDLS and CDR2 YYNGEE. J gave up 4 bases and V 4 bases, and 5 bases lay outside the gene matches. The CDR3 coding sequence is TGTGCCAGCAGCCCCTCGACAGGGTACAATGAGCAGTTCTTC. Protein sequence: CASSPSTGYNEQFF.

The chain joins TRBV2 to TRBJ2-3; weak D call: TRBD2 (5 bases). This CDR3 spans 15 amino acids. In germline, CDR1 is SNHLY, CDR2 FYNNEI. Trimming removed 3 bases from V and 0 bases from J, with 10 bases in between. Here the CDR3 DNA reads TGTGCCAGCAGTGATCAGCGGCCAAGCACAGATACGCAGTATTTT. Translated: CASSDQRPSTDTQYF.

This chain connects TRBV2 to TRBJ1-5; D might be TRBD1 (6 bases). The CDR3 is made up of 15 amino acids. The V end lost 4 bases, the J end lost 0 bases, and 10 bases lay between the germline ends. Germline assignment: CDR1 SNHLY and CDR2 FYNNEI. CDR3 region: CASSVTGYSNQPQHF. The DNA of the CDR3 is TGTGCCAGCAGTGTGACAGGTTATAGCAATCAGCCCCAGCATTTT.

Only one count was recorded for this clone. The rearrangement uses TRBV6-5 and TRBJ1-1; D not resolved. The CDR3 length is 14 residues. V was trimmed by 4 bases and J by 6 bases, leaving 15 bases between them. Germline V gene lookup returns CDR1 MNHEY and CDR2 SVGAGI. DNA of the CDR3: TGTGCCAGCAGTTTGTCCAGCGGTAGTCCTGAAGCTTTCTTT. It codes for CASSLSSGSPEAFF.

In nucleotides, the CDR3 is TGTGCCAGCAGCTTCAGGACTAGCGGGAGTTCCTACCTCCGGGGCAATGAGCAGTTCTTC. Amino acids: CASSFRTSGSSYLRGNEQFF. The V and J genes are TRBV4-2 and TRBJ2-1; 13 bases match TRBD2. Germline values: CDR1 LGHNA, CDR2 YNFKEQ. The CDR3 extends over 20 amino acids. With V trimmed by 5 bases and J by 6 bases, 19 bases remained unmatched.